These T cell receptor beta chains were read from a single sample in a study of blood T cell repertoires in COVID-19. Libraries were prepared by immunoSEQ multiplex PCR; TCRdb keeps only in-frame clonotypes and omits some of them. The sample records approximately 290,000 clones, around 82% being singletons. Sequencing input: peripheral blood. Source of these receptors: an older person with COVID-19, enrolled during active disease. The CDR3 runs from the conserved cysteine through the conserved F or W. Fields, in order: CDR3 DNA, CDR3 protein, J gene, V gene, D gene, clone size. D genes are given only for firm matches. Not every row has a clone size; where given, it reads once, few, many or a size class.

DNA: TGTGCCAGCAGTTTTAACAGCTTCAGTAATTCACCCCTCCACTTT
CDR3: CASSFNSFSNSPLHF
J: TRBJ1-6
V: TRBV27
D: -
size: -

DNA: TGTGCCAGCAGCTTAGGAGGGACAGGGCGGGGTGAAAAACTGTTTTTT
CDR3: CASSLGGTGRGEKLFF
J: TRBJ1-4
V: TRBV7-9
D: TRBD1
size: -

DNA: TGTGCCAGCAGTGAATACAGGGGTTGGGGCAATGAGCAGTTCTTC
CDR3: CASSEYRGWGNEQFF
J: TRBJ2-1
V: TRBV25-1
D: -
size: -

DNA: TGTGCCAGCCAGGGGGTTTGGACTGAAGCTTTCTTT
CDR3: CASQGVWTEAFF
J: TRBJ1-1
V: TRBV28
D: TRBD1
size: few

DNA: TGTGCCAGCAGCTCACGGACTAGCGGGGGGCCGACTAGCTCCTACGAGCAGTACTTC
CDR3: CASSSRTSGGPTSSYEQYF
J: TRBJ2-7
V: TRBV7-2
D: TRBD2
size: -

DNA: TGTGCCAGCAGCTTGCGCGCTAGCGGGGTTTCCTACGAGCAGTACTTC
CDR3: CASSLRASGVSYEQYF
J: TRBJ2-7
V: TRBV5-5
D: TRBD2
size: once

DNA: TGTGCCAGCAGCTTATCAGGCGGGGGCGGTGATGAAAAACTGTTTTTT
CDR3: CASSLSGGGGDEKLFF
J: TRBJ1-4
V: TRBV7-6
D: -
size: -

DNA: TGTGCCAGCAGCCTAGGACTAGCGGGGGACATAGCTACCGGGGAGCTGTTTTTT
CDR3: CASSLGLAGDIATGELFF
J: TRBJ2-2
V: TRBV5-6
D: TRBD2
size: -

DNA: TGTGCCAGTAGTATAGAGCGCTTACAGCCCCAGCATTTT
CDR3: CASSIERLQPQHF
J: TRBJ1-5
V: TRBV19
D: -
size: -

DNA: TGTGCCAGTAGTACACCCGGACAGCTTAGCAATCAGCCCCAGCATTTT
CDR3: CASSTPGQLSNQPQHF
J: TRBJ1-5
V: TRBV19
D: -
size: once

DNA: TGTGCCAGCAGTTACTCGACGGGAGGCGGCTACACCTTC
CDR3: CASSYSTGGGYTF
J: TRBJ1-2
V: TRBV6-2/TRBV6-3
D: -
size: -

DNA: TGTGCCAGCAGCCGACAGCAGAACACTGAAGCTTTCTTT
CDR3: CASSRQQNTEAFF
J: TRBJ1-1
V: TRBV12-3/TRBV12-4
D: -
size: once

DNA: TGTGCCAGCTCATCAAAACAGGGGTACGAGCAGTACTTC
CDR3: CASSSKQGYEQYF
J: TRBJ2-7
V: TRBV18
D: TRBD1
size: -

DNA: TGTGCCAGCAGCCTCCGACAGTCCAATCAGCCCCAGCATTTT
CDR3: CASSLRQSNQPQHF
J: TRBJ1-5
V: TRBV3-1/TRBV3-2
D: -
size: -

DNA: TGTGCCATCAGTGAGTCGATACGGGGGGTGAATCAGCCCCAGCATTTT
CDR3: CAISESIRGVNQPQHF
J: TRBJ1-5
V: TRBV10-3
D: -
size: -

DNA: TGTGCCAGCAGCTTGGTCAGCAGGTATCCCTACGAGCAGTACTTC
CDR3: CASSLVSRYPYEQYF
J: TRBJ2-7
V: TRBV28
D: -
size: -

DNA: TGTGCCAGCAGCTTAGATCCTAGCGGGGCATACGAGCAGTACTTC
CDR3: CASSLDPSGAYEQYF
J: TRBJ2-7
V: TRBV7-2
D: TRBD2
size: once

DNA: TGTGCCAGCAGCGCCGGGACACCTACCTACGAGCAGTACTTC
CDR3: CASSAGTPTYEQYF
J: TRBJ2-7
V: TRBV21-1
D: -
size: -